This entry lists 8 T cell receptor beta chains sequenced from one sample in a study of blood T cell repertoires in COVID-19. Method: immunoSEQ multiplex PCR; TCRdb's copy keeps in-frame clones and lacks some. Among around 200,000 clones listed, around 85% were seen once. The sample comprised PBMCs or T cells enriched from blood (not recorded which). These receptors were taken from a woman in her 30s who had recovered from COVID-19.

The V and J genes are TRBV2 and TRBJ1-2, with D unclear. The CDR3 covers 12 residues. The V end was cut by 3 bases, the J end by 8 bases, with 10 bases between. CDR1 and CDR2 from the germline V gene are SNHLY and FYNNEI. CDR3 in amino acids: CASSDRPLGYTF. The DNA for the CDR3 is TGTGCCAGCAGTGACAGGCCCTTAGGCTACACCTTC.

The chain uses TRBV5-1 and TRBJ1-1; D gene uncertain. This CDR3 has 14 residues. Trimming stripped 0 bases from V and 2 bases from J, with 8 bases between. Germline CDR1 is SGHRS and CDR2 is YFSETQ. This chain's CDR3 is CASSLVAANTEAFF. CDR3 sequence (DNA): TGCGCCAGCAGCTTGGTTGCGGCCAACACTGAAGCTTTCTTT.

The V call is TRBV12-5, the J call TRBJ2-2; 7 bases agree with TRBD2. CDR3 length: 18 amino acids. CDR1 and CDR2 from the germline V gene are LGHNT and FRNRAP. Trimming removed 2 bases from V and 2 bases from J; junction bases left unmatched: 11. In DNA form, the CDR3 reads TGTGCTAGTGGTTTGACTTTGAGCGGGATCTCAAACACCGGGGAGCTGTTTTTT. As protein: CASGLTLSGISNTGELFF. Complete variable domain (other parts from reference TRBV12-5 and TRBJ2-2): DARVTQTPRHKVTEMGQEVTMRCQPILGHNTVFWYRQTMMQGLELLAYFRNRAPLDDSGMPKDRFSAEMPDATLATLKIQPSEPRDSAVYFCASGLTLSGISNTGELFFGEGSRLTVL.

This clone was seen once. The rearrangement joins TRBV28 to TRBJ1-4, with unresolved D. CDR1 and CDR2 (germline): MDHEN, SYDVKM. CDR3 length: 14 amino acids. V was clipped by 1 base and J by 4 bases, with 7 bases between them. CDR3 protein: CASSLFRFNEKLFF. CDR3 coding DNA: TGTGCCAGCAGTTTATTCAGATTTAATGAAAAACTGTTTTTT.

This clone is a singleton in its sample. The chain carries TRBV4-2 and TRBJ1-1, with D perhaps matching TRBD1 (5 bases). Trimming left V 1 base short and J 1 base short, with 25 bases between. The CDR3 spans 20 residues. Germline-derived CDR1 and CDR2 are LGHNA and YNFKEQ. CDR3 sequence (DNA): TGTGCCAGCAGCCAAGCCAGCGCGGGGGATACAGTTACCGAGAACACTGAAGCTTTCTTT. Protein sequence: CASSQASAGDTVTENTEAFF.

The gene calls are TRBV5-5 and TRBJ1-1; 7 bases map to TRBD1. The CDR3 length is 15 residues. Trimming at V came to 4 bases and at J to 0 bases, leaving 6 bases not matched to a gene. Germline V lookup: CDR1 SGHKS, CDR2 YYEKEE (reference sequence). The CDR3 loop reads CASSQTGNMNTEAFF. The CDR3, as DNA: TGTGCCAGCAGCCAGACAGGGAACATGAACACTGAAGCTTTCTTT.

The DNA of the CDR3 is TGTGCCAGCAGCTTAATGGCAGTCACCGCCTATGGCTACACCTTC. The encoded protein is CASSLMAVTAYGYTF. The chain carries TRBV7-9 and TRBJ1-2; D gene uncertain. V was trimmed by 2 bases and J by 4 bases, leaving 14 bases between them. This CDR3 has 15 residues. Germline V gene sequence: CDR1 SEHNR, CDR2 FQNEAQ (reference sequence).

Points on this clone: The same CDR3 can be traced to other DNA sequences in this sample. This chain links TRBV11-3 with TRBJ2-2; D possibly corresponds to TRBD1 (6 bases). Germline V gene sequence: CDR1 SGHNT, CDR2 YENEEA. V was pared by 5 bases and J by 1 base, with 8 bases between. The CDR3 has 14 amino acids. CDR3: CASSLGQNTGELFF. The CDR3 bases are TGTGCCAGCAGCCTGGGACAGAACACCGGGGAGCTGTTTTTT.